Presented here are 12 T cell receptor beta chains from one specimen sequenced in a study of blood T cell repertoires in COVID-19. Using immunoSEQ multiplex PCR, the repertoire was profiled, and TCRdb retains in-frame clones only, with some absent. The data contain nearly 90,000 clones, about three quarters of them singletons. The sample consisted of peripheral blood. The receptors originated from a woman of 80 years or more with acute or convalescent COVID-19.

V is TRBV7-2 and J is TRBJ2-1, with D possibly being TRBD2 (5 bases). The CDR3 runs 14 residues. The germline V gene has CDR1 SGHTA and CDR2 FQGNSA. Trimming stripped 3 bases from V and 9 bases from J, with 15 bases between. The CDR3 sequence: CASSFAGYGAEQFF. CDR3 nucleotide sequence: TGTGCCAGCAGCTTCGCGGGCTATGGCGCTGAGCAGTTCTTC.

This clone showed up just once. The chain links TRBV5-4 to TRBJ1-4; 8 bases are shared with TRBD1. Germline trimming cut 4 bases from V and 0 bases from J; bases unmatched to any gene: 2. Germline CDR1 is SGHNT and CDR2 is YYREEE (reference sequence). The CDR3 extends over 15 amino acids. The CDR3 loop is CASSGGQATNEKLFF. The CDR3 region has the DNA TGTGCCAGCAGCGGGGGACAGGCAACTAATGAAAAACTGTTTTTT.

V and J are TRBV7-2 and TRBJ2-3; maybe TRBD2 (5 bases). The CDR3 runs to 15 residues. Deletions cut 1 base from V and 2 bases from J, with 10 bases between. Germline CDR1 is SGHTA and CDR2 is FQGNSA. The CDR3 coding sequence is TGTGCCAGCAGCTTAGGTTCTCTAGCCACAGATACGCAGTATTTT. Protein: CASSLGSLATDTQYF. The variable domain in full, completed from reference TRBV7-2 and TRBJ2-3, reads GAGVSQSPSNKVTEKGKDVELRCDPISGHTALYWYRQSLGQGLEFLIYFQGNSAPDKSGLPSDRFSAERTGGSVSTLTIQRTQQEDSAVYLCASSLGSLATDTQYFGPGTRLTVL.

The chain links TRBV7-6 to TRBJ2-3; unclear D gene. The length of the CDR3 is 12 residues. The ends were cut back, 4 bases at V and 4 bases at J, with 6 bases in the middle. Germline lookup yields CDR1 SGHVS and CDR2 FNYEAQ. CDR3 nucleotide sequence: TGTGCCAGCAGCTCCGACTCAGATACGCAGTATTTT. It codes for CASSSDSDTQYF. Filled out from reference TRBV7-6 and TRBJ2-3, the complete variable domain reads GAGVSQSPRYKVTKRGQDVALRCDPISGHVSLYWYRQALGQGPEFLTYFNYEAQQDKSGLPNDRFSAERPEGSISTLTIQRTEQRDSAMYRCASSSDSDTQYFGPGTRLTVL.

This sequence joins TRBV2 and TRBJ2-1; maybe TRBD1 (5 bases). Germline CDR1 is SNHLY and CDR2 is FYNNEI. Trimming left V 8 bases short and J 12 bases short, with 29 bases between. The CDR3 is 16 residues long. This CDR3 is CASLGTKGSGGGVQFF. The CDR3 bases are TGTGCCAGCCTGGGAACCAAGGGGTCTGGCGGTGGCGTGCAGTTCTTC.

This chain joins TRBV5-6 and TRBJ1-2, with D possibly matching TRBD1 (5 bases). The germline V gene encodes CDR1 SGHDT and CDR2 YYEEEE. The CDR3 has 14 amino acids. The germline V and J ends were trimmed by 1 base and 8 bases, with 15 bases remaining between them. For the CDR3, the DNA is TGTGCCAGCAGCTTGTTTGATCGCGGGGCGGGCTACACCTTC. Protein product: CASSLFDRGAGYTF.

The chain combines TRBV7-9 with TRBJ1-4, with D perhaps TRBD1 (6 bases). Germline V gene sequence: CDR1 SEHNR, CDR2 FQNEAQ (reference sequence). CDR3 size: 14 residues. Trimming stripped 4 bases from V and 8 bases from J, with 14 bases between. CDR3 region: CASSSEQGYEKLFF. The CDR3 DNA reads TGTGCCAGCAGCTCCGAGCAGGGGTACGAAAAACTGTTTTTT.

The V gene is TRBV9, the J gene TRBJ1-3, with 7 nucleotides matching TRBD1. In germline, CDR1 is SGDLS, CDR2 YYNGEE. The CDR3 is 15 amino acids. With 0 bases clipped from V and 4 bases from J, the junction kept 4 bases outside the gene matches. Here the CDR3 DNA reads TGTGCCAGCAGCGTAGAAGGGGGCTCCGGAAACACCATATATTTT. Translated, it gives CASSVEGGSGNTIYF.

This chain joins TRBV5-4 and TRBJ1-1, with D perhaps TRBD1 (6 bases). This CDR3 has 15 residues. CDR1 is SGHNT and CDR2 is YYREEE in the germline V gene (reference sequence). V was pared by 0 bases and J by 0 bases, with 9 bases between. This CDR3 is CASSLARDMNTEAFF. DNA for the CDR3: TGTGCCAGCAGCTTGGCCAGGGACATGAACACTGAAGCTTTCTTT.

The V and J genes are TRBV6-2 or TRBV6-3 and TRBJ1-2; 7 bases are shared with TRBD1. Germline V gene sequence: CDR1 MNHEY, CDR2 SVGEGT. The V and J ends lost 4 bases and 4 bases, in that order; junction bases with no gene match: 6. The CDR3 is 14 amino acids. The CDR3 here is CASSSTGFRYGYTF. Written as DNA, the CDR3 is TGTGCCAGCAGTTCGACAGGGTTTCGCTATGGCTACACCTTC.

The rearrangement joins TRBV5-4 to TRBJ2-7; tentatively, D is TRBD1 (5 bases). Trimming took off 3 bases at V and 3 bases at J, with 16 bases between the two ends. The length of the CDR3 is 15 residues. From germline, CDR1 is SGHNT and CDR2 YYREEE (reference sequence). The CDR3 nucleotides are TGTGCCAGCAGCTCTGAAGGGGTCGGCGGCTACGAGCAGTACTTC. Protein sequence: CASSSEGVGGYEQYF.

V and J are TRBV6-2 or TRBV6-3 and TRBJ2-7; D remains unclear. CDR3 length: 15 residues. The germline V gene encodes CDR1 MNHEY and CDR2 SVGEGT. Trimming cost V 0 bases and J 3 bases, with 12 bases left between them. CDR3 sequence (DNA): TGTGCCAGCAGTTACTCGCCGTCGGAGATCTACGAGCAGTACTTC. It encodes CASSYSPSEIYEQYF.